The 11 T cell receptor beta chains in this list originate from one sample, sequenced in a study of early T cells in non-severe SARS-CoV-2 infection. TCRdb reanalysed the 5' RACE reads using MiXCR and keeps one entry per CDR3 protein. This sample has about 90,000 distinct CDR3 sequences, with approximately 15% found just once. The sequenced sample consisted of whole blood. These receptors were taken from an adult who was a healthcare worker with PCR-confirmed SARS-CoV-2 infection or an uninfected control (not recorded which).

The chain couples TRBV4-1 to TRBJ2-1; 9 bases agree with TRBD2. The J segment lost 3 bases and the V segment lost 2 bases, leaving 2 bases of the junction unmatched. This CDR3 is built from 15 residues. CDR1 is MGHRA, CDR2 YSYEKL, per germline. The CDR3 is CASSQRLADYNEQFF. The CDR3 DNA sequence: TGCGCCAGCAGCCAAAGACTAGCGGACTACAATGAGCAGTTCTTC.

The sample holds one count of this clonotype. This sequence joins TRBV18 and TRBJ2-1; TRBD2 agrees at 12 bases. Trimming took 0 bases from V and 8 from J; bases not matched to a gene: 5. CDR3 length equals 16 residues. Germline CDR1 and CDR2: KGHSH and LQKENI. CDR3 amino acids: CASSPPLAGGSYEQFF. CDR3 sequence (DNA): TGTGCCAGCTCACCACCGCTAGCGGGAGGGTCATATGAGCAGTTCTTC.

DNA of the CDR3: TGTGCCAGCAGCCCTGTTTGGGGGAGTCGCACAGATACGCAGTATTTT. Its translation is CASSPVWGSRTDTQYF. The V call is TRBV6-5, the J call TRBJ2-3; D tentatively fits TRBD1 or TRBD2 (5 bases each). Germline V gene data show CDR1 as MNHEY and CDR2 as SVGAGI. CDR3 length: 16 residues. Trimming took 6 bases from V and 1 from J, leaving 17 bases between them.

This clonotype showed up many times. The chain has TRBV10-3 and TRBJ2-5; 7 nucleotides match TRBD2. With V trimmed by 4 bases and J by 5 bases, 19 bases remained unmatched. This CDR3 region has 18 residues. The V gene's germline CDR1 is ENHRY and CDR2 SYGVKD. CDR3 DNA: TGTGCCATCAGTGGATGGGCCCGGGCTAGCGGCCGGAGGGAGACCCAGTACTTC. This encodes CAISGWARASGRRETQYF.

This clonotype was detected a few times. The V gene is TRBV5-1, the J gene TRBJ2-3; weak D call: TRBD2 (5 bases). The V end lost 1 base, the J end lost 0 bases, and 9 bases lay between the germline ends. From germline, CDR1 is SGHRS and CDR2 YFSETQ. This CDR3 is built from 15 residues. CDR3 amino acids: CASSLSRTSTDTQYF. CDR3 coding DNA: TGCGCCAGCAGCTTGTCCCGGACTAGCACAGATACGCAGTATTTT.

The V and J genes are TRBV29-1 and TRBJ2-2; D uncertain. Germline CDR1 is SQVTM and CDR2 is ANQGSEA. This CDR3 has 12 amino acids. The V end was cut by 4 bases, the J end by 0 bases, with 3 bases between. The CDR3 here is CSVVPNTGELFF. CDR3 sequence (DNA): TGCAGCGTTGTACCGAACACCGGGGAGCTGTTTTTT.

The rearrangement links TRBV10-3 to TRBJ1-1; unclear D gene. Between the trimmed V and J ends, which lost 6 bases and 3 bases, there was a span of 14 bases. Germline V gene data show CDR1 as ENHRY and CDR2 as SYGVKD. The CDR3 length is 14 residues. CDR3 DNA sequence: TGTGCCATCAGCGAGGGAGGGAGTTACACTGAAGCTTTCTTT. This translates into CAISEGGSYTEAFF.

This clonotype has a handful of counts. The J gene is TRBJ2-1, the V gene TRBV5-1; D perhaps matches TRBD1 (5 bases). Germline CDR1 is SGHRS and CDR2 is YFSETQ. This CDR3 contains 14 residues. V was trimmed by 7 bases and J by 4 bases, leaving 15 bases between them. This CDR3 is CASQYRNNYNEQFF. CDR3 sequence (DNA): TGCGCCAGCCAATACAGGAACAATTACAATGAGCAGTTCTTC.

This clonotype was counted a single time. This may stem from a read error, because a much larger clone lies one nucleotide away. Because the CDR3 is missing its conserved closing phenylalanine or tryptophan, this is likely a read error. This chain joins TRBV11-2 and TRBJ2-7; TRBD2 agrees at 8 bases. The CDR3 is 15 residues long. V lost 5 bases, J lost 2 bases, and 8 bases stayed unmatched. Germline V lookup: CDR1 SGHAT, CDR2 FQNNGV. The DNA of the CDR3 is TGTGCCAGCAGCCAAGAAGTTAGCGGGGCCTACGAGCAGTACTAC. It codes for CASSQEVSGAYEQYY.

The chain couples TRBV4-2 to TRBJ2-7, with D hard to call. The CDR3 has 14 residues. CDR1 LGHNA and CDR2 YNFKEQ come from the germline V gene. The V and J ends lost 0 bases and 0 bases respectively, with 6 bases between them. The DNA for the CDR3 is TGTGCCAGCAGCCAAGATTACAGCTCCTACGAGCAGTACTTC. As protein: CASSQDYSSYEQYF.

This clonotype was observed a handful of times. This chain connects TRBV20-1 to TRBJ1-1; 8 nucleotides agree with TRBD1. Germline V gene lookup returns CDR1 DFQATT and CDR2 SNEGSKA (reference sequence). The CDR3 contains 15 residues. V shed 2 bases, J shed 11 bases, and the junction held 16 bases outside the gene matches. The CDR3 spells CSARPLGGQGEGAFF. The CDR3, as DNA: TGCAGTGCTAGACCCTTAGGAGGACAGGGTGAGGGGGCTTTCTTT.